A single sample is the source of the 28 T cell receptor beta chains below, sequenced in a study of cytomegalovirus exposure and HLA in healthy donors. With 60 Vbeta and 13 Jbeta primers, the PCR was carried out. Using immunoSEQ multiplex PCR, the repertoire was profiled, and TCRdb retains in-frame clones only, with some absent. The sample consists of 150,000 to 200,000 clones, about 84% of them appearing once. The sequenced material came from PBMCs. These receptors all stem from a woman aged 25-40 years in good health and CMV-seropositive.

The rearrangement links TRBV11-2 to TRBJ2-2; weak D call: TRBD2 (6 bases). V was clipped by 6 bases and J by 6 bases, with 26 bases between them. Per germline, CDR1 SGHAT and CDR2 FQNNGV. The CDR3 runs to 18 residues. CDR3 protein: CASRQGVGRTKTPGELFF. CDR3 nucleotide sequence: TGTGCCAGCAGACAAGGCGTGGGGAGGACTAAAACCCCCGGGGAGCTGTTTTTT.

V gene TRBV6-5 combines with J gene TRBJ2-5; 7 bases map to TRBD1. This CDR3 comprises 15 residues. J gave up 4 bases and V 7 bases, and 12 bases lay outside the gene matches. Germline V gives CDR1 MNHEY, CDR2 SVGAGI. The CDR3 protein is CASKEDRSTRETQYF. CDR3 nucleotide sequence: TGTGCCAGCAAGGAGGACAGGAGTACCAGAGAGACCCAGTACTTC.

The chain's CDR3 is CASSEMVQGALKLQTQYF. CDR3 nucleotide sequence: TGTGCCAGCAGTGAAATGGTACAGGGGGCGCTGAAATTACAGACCCAGTACTTC. The rearrangement joins TRBV6-1 to TRBJ2-5; 9 nucleotides match TRBD1. After removal of 2 bases from V and 6 bases from J, the junction contained 16 bases not matched to a gene. Per germline, CDR1 MNHNS and CDR2 SASEGT. The CDR3 sequence is 18 residues long.

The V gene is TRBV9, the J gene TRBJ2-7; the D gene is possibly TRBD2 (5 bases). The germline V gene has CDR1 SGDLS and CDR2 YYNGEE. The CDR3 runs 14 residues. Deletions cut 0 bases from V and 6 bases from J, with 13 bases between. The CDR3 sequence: CASSVDAGTGEQYF. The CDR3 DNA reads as TGTGCCAGCAGCGTAGATGCGGGCACGGGCGAGCAGTACTTC.

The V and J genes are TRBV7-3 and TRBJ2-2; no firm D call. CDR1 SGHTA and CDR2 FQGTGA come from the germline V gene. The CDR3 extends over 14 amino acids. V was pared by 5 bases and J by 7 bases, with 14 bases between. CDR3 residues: CASSPIGSGGELFF. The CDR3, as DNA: TGTGCCAGCAGCCCAATAGGCTCGGGCGGGGAGCTGTTTTTT.

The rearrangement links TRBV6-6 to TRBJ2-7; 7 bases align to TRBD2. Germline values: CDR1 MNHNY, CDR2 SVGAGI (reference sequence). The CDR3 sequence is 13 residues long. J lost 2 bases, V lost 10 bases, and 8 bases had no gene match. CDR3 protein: CATHPSGTYEQYF. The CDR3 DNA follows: TGTGCCACACACCCTAGCGGTACCTACGAGCAGTACTTC.

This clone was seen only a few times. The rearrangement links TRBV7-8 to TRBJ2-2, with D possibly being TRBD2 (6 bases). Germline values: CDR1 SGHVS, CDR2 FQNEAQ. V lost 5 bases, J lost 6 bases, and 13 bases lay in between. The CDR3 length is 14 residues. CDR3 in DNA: TGTGCCAGCAGCCCACTAGCCCGCGCCGGGGAGCTGTTTTTT. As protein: CASSPLARAGELFF.

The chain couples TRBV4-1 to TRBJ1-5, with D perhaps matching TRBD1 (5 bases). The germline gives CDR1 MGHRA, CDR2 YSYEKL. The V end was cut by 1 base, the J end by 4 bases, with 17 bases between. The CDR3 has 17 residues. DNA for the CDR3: TGCGCCAGCAGCCAAGTAGCGGGCAGGGAGGGGAATCAGCCCCAGCATTTT. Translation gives CASSQVAGREGNQPQHF.

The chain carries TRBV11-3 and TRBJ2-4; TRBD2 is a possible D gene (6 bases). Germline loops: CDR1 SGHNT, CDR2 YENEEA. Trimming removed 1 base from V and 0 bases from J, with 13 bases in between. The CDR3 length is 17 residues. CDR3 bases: TGTGCCAGCAGCTTAGGGCAGGGAGGCCTAGCCAAAAACATTCAGTACTTC. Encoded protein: CASSLGQGGLAKNIQYF.

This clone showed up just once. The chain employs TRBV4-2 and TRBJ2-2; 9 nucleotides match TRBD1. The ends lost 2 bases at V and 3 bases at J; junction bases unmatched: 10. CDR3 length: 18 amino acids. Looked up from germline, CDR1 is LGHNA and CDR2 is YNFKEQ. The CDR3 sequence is CASSQTYGTGIYTGELFF. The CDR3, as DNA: TGTGCCAGCAGCCAAACATACGGGACAGGGATCTACACCGGGGAGCTGTTTTTT.

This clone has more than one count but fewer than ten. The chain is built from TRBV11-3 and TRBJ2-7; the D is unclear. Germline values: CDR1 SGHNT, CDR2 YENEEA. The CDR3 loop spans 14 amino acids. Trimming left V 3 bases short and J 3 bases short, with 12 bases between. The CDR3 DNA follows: TGTGCCAGCAGCTTCCAGGAAGGCTTCTACGAGCAGTACTTC. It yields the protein CASSFQEGFYEQYF. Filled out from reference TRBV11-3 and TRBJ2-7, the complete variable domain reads EAGVVQSPRYKIIEKKQPVAFWCNPISGHNTLYWYLQNLGQGPELLIRYENEEAVDDSQLPKDRFSAERLKGVDSTLKIQPAELGDSAVYLCASSFQEGFYEQYFGPGTRLTVT.

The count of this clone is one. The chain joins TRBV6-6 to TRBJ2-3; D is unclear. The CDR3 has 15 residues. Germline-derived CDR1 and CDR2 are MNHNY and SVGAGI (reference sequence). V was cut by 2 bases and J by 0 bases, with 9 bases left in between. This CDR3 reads CASSYPTGSTDTQYF. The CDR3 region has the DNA TGTGCCAGCAGTTACCCGACCGGGAGCACAGATACGCAGTATTTT.

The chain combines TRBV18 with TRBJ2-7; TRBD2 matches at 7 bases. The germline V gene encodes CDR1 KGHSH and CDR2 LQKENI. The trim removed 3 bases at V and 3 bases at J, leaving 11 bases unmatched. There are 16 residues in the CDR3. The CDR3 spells CASSPPAGLGFYEQYF. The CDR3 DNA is TGTGCCAGCTCACCCCCAGCGGGATTGGGATTCTACGAGCAGTACTTC. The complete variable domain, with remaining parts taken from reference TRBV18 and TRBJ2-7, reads NAGVMQNPRHLVRRRGQEARLRCSPMKGHSHVYWYRQLPEEGLKFMVYLQKENIIDESGMPKERFSAEFPKEGPSILRIQQVVRGDSAAYFCASSPPAGLGFYEQYFGPGTRLTVT.

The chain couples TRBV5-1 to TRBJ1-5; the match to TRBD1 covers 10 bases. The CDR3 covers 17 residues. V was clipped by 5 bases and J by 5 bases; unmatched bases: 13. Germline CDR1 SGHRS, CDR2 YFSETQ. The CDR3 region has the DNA TGCGCCAGCAGGATCGGAACCGGGACAGGGGACGATCAGCCCCAGCATTTT. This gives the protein CASRIGTGTGDDQPQHF.

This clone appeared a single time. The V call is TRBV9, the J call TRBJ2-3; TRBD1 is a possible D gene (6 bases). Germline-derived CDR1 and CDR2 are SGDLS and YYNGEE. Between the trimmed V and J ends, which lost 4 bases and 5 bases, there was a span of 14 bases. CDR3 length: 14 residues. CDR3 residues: CASSPRRGGDTQYF. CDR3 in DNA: TGTGCCAGCAGCCCGAGACGAGGGGGAGATACGCAGTATTTT.

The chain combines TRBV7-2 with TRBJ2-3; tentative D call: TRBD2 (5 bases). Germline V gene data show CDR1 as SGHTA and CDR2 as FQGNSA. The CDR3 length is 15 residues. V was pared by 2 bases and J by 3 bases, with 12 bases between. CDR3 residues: CASSLRRVSTDTQYF. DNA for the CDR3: TGTGCCAGCAGCTTAAGGCGGGTGTCGACAGATACGCAGTATTTT.

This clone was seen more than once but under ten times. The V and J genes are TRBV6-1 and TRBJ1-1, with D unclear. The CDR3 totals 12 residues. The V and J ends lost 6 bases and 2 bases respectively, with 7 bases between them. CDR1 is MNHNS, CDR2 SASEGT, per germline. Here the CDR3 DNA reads TGTGCCAGCAGCCCCTTCAACACTGAAGCTTTCTTT. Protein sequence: CASSPFNTEAFF.

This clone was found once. The CDR3 reads CASSLFPLRDNEQFF. CDR3 DNA sequence: TGCGCCAGCAGCTTGTTCCCCTTGAGGGACAATGAGCAGTTCTTC. The V gene is TRBV5-1, the J gene TRBJ2-1; D may be TRBD2 (5 bases). The germline V gene has CDR1 SGHRS and CDR2 YFSETQ. The V end lost 1 base, the J end lost 5 bases, and 13 bases lay between the germline ends. The CDR3 length is 15 residues.

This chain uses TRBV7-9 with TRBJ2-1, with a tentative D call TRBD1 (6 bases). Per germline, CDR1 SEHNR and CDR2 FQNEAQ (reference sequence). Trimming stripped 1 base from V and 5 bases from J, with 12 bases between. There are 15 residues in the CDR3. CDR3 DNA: TGTGCCAGCAGCTTAGGTTCCAGGGGTGACAATGAGCAGTTCTTC. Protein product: CASSLGSRGDNEQFF.

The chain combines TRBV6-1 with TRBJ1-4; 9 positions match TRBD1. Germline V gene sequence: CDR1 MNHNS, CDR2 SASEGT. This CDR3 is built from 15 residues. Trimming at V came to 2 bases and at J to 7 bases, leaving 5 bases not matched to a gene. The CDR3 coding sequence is TGTGCCAGCAGTGAAAACAGGGGGCGGACTGAAAAACTGTTTTTT. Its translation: CASSENRGRTEKLFF.

The CDR3 protein is CASRSGTYGYTF. CDR3 sequence (DNA): TGTGCCAGCAGGAGCGGTACCTATGGCTACACCTTC. The V gene is TRBV6-1, the J gene TRBJ1-2, with unresolved D. The CDR3 has 12 amino acids. In germline, CDR1 is MNHNS, CDR2 SASEGT. V was cut by 6 bases and J by 4 bases, with 9 bases left in between.

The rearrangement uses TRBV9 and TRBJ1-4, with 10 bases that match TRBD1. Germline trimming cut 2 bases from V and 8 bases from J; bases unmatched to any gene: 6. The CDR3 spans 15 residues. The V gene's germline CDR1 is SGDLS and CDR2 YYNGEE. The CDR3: CASSVGGQGREKLFF. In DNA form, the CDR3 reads TGTGCCAGCAGCGTTGGGGGACAGGGGAGGGAAAAACTGTTTTTT. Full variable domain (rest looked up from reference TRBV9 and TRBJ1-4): DSGVTQTPKHLITATGQRVTLRCSPRSGDLSVYWYQQSLDQGLQFLIQYYNGEERAKGNILERFSAQQFPDLHSELNLSSLELGDSALYFCASSVGGQGREKLFFGSGTQLSVL.

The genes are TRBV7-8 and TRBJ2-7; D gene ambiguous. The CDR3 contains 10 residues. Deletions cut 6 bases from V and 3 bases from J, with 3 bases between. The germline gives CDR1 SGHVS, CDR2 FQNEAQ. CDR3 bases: TGTGCCAGCAGACTCTACGAGCAGTACTTC. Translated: CASRLYEQYF.

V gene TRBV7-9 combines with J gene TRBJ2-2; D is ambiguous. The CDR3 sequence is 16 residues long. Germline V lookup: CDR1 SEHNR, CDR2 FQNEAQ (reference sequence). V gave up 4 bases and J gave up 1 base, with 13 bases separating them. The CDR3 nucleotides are TGTGCCAGCAGCTCCAGACTGGGTGGGAACACCGGGGAGCTGTTTTTT. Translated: CASSSRLGGNTGELFF.

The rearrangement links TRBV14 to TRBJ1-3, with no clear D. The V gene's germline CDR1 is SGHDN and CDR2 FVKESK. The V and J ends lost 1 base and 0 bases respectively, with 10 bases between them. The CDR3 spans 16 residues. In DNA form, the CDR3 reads TGTGCCAGCAGCCAAGGCCTGACACTCTCTGGAAACACCATATATTTT. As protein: CASSQGLTLSGNTIYF.

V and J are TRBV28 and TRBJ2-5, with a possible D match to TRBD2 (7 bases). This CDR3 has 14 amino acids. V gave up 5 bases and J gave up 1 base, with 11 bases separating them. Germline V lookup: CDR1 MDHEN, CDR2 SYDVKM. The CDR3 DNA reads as TGTGCCAGCAGTGAAGGGGGGGTCCAAGAGACCCAGTACTTC. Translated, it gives CASSEGGVQETQYF. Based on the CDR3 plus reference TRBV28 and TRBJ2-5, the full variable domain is DVKVTQSSRYLVKRTGEKVFLECVQDMDHENMFWYRQDPGLGLRLIYFSYDVKMKEKGDIPEGYSVSREKKERFSLILESASTNQTSMYLCASSEGGVQETQYFGPGTRLLVL.

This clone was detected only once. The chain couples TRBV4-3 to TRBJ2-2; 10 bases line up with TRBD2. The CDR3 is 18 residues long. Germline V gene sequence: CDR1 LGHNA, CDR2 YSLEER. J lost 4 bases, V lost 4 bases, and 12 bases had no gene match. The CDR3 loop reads CASSRGVAGGDSTGELFF. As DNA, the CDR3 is TGCGCCAGCAGCCGAGGGGTAGCGGGAGGAGATAGCACCGGGGAGCTGTTTTTT.

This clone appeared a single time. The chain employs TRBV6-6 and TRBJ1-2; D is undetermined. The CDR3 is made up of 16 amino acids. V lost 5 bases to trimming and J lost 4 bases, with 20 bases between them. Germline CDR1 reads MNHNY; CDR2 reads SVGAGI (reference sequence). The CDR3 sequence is CASSRRSGFLGYGYTF. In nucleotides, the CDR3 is TGTGCCAGCAGTCGACGCAGCGGCTTTTTGGGCTATGGCTACACCTTC.